This T cell receptor beta chain was captured in a study of CD8 T cells in ankylosing spondylitis. Germline assignment: CDR1 MNHNS and CDR2 SASEGT. This CDR3 is built from 13 residues. The V and J ends lost 6 bases and 3 bases, in that order; junction bases with no gene match: 0. This clonotype was seen ten or more times. Its cognate antigen is unknown. For TCR beta, libraries came from quantitative 5'-RACE with molecular barcodes. TCRdb ran MiXCR on the 5' RACE reads and lists one entry per CDR3 protein. The data hold hundreds of thousands of distinct CDR3 sequences, with 20% observed a single time. Study-wide results and limits: Disease-linked clones bore a CD8+ phenotype, appearing relatively rarely in peripheral blood.

This receptor was obtained from a male donor with ankylosing spondylitis or in good health (not recorded which). V usage is TRBV6-1 and J usage is TRBJ2-5; 11 bases are a match to TRBD2. The sequenced material came from blood, either unsorted or a sorted T cell fraction (not recorded which). The CDR3 loop is CASRLAGEETQYF. The CDR3 DNA reads TGTGCCAGCAGACTAGCGGGGGAAGAGACCCAGTACTTC.